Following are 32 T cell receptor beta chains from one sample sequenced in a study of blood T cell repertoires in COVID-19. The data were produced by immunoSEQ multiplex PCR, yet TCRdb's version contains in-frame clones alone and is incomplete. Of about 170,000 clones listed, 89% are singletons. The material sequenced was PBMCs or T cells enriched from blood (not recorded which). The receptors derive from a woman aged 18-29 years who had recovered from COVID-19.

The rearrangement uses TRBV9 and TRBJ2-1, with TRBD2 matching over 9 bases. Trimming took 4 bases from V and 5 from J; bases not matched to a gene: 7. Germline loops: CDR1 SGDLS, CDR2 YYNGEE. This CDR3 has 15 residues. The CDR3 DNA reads TGTGCCAGCAGCCCCGGGGCTAGCGGGGACAATGAGCAGTTCTTC. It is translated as CASSPGASGDNEQFF.

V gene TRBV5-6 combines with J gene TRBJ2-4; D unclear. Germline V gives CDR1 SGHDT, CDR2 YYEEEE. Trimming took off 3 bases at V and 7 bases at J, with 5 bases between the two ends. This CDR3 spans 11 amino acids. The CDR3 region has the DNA TGTGCCAGCAGCTCGGGTAACATTCAGTACTTC. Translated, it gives CASSSGNIQYF.

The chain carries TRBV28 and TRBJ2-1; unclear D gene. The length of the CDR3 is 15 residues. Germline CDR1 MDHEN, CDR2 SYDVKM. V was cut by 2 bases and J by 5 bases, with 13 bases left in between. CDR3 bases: TGTGCCAGCAGTTTAACCGGGTCCCGGCACAATGAGCAGTTCTTC. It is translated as CASSLTGSRHNEQFF.

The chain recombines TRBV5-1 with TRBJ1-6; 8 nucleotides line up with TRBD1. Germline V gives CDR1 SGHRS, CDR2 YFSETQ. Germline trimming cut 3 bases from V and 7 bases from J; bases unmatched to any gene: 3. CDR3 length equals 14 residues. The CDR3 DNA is TGCGCCAGCAGCTGGGGACAGGAAAATTCACCCCTCCACTTT. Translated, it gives CASSWGQENSPLHF.

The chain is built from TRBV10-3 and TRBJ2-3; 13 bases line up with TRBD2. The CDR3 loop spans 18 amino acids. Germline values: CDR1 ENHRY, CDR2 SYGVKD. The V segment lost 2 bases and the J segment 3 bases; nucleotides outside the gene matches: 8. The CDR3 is CAISEPRTSGSPTDTQYF. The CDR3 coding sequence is TGTGCCATCAGTGAGCCGAGGACTAGCGGGAGCCCTACAGATACGCAGTATTTT.

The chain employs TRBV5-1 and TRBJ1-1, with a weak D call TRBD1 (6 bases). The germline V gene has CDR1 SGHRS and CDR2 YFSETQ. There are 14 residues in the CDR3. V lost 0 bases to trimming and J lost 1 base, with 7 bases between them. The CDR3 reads CASSLGRGNTEAFF. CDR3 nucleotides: TGCGCCAGCAGCTTGGGCAGGGGGAACACTGAAGCTTTCTTT. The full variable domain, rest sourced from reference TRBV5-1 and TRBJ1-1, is KAGVTQTPRYLIKTRGQQVTLSCSPISGHRSVSWYQQTPGQGLQFLFEYFSETQRNKGNFPGRFSGRQFSNSRSEMNVSTLELGDSALYLCASSLGRGNTEAFFGQGTRLTVV.

CDR3 region: CATSDVTLANSTDTQYF. CDR3 nucleotide sequence: TGTGCCACCAGTGATGTAACCCTAGCCAATAGCACAGATACGCAGTATTTT. This rearrangement joins TRBV24-1 to TRBJ2-3; D may be TRBD2 (5 bases). V was shortened by 3 bases and J by 0 bases, with 15 bases between the two germline ends. Germline CDR1 reads KGHDR; CDR2 reads SFDVKD. This CDR3 region has 17 residues.

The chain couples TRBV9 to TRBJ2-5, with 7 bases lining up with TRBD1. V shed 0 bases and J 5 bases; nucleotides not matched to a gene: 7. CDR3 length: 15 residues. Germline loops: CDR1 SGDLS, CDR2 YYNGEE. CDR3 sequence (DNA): TGTGCCAGCAGCGTAGTGGGTAGGGGGCGGGAGACCCAGTACTTC. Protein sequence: CASSVVGRGRETQYF.

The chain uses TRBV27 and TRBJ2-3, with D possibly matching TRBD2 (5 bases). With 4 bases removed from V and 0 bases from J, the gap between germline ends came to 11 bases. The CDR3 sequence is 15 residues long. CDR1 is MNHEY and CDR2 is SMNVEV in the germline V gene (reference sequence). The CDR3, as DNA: TGTGCCAGCAGTTCTCCAGCGGATAGCACAGATACGCAGTATTTT. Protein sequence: CASSSPADSTDTQYF.

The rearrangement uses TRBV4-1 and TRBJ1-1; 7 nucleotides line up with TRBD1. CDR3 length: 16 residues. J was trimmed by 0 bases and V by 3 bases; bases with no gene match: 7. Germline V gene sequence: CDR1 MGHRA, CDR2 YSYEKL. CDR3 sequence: CASSHPRDSMNTEAFF. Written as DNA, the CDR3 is TGCGCCAGCAGCCATCCCCGGGACAGCATGAACACTGAAGCTTTCTTT.

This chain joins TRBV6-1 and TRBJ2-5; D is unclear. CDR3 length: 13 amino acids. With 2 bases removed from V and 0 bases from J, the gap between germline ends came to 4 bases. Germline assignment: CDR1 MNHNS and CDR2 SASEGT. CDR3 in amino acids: CASSEINQETQYF. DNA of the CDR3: TGTGCCAGCAGTGAAATTAACCAAGAGACCCAGTACTTC.

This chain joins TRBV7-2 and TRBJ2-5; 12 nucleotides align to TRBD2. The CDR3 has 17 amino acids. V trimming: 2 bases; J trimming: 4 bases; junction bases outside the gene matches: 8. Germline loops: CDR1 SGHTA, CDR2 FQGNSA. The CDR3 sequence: CASSLTSGLAGLETQYF. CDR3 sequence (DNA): TGTGCCAGCAGCTTAACGTCGGGACTAGCGGGCCTAGAGACCCAGTACTTC. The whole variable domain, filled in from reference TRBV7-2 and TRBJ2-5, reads GAGVSQSPSNKVTEKGKDVELRCDPISGHTALYWYRQSLGQGLEFLIYFQGNSAPDKSGLPSDRFSAERTGGSVSTLTIQRTQQEDSAVYLCASSLTSGLAGLETQYFGPGTRLLVL.

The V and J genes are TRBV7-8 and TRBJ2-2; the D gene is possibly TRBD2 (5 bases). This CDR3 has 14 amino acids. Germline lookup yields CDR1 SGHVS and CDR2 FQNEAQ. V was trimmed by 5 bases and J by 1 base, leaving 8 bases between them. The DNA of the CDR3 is TGTGCCAGCAGCCCGAGCGGGAACACCGGGGAGCTGTTTTTT. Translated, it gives CASSPSGNTGELFF.

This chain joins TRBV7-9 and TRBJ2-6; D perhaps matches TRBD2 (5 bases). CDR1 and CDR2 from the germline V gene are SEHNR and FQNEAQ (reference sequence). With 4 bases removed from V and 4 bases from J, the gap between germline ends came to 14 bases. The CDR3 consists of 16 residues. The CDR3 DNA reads TGTGCCAGCAGCTCCACCGGGGTGCGGGGGGCCAACGTCCTGACTTTC. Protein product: CASSSTGVRGANVLTF.

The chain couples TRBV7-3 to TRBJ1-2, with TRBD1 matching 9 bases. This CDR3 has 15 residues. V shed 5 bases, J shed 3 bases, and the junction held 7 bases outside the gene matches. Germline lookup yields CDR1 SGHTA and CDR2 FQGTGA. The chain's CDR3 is CASSPSTGGYYGYTF. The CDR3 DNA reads TGTGCCAGCAGCCCATCTACAGGGGGCTACTATGGCTACACCTTC.

This CDR3 reads CASSPGTGDQPQHF. The CDR3 coding sequence is TGTGCCAGCTCCCCCGGGACAGGGGATCAGCCCCAGCATTTT. The rearrangement links TRBV18 to TRBJ1-5; TRBD1 matches 10 bases. The germline gives CDR1 KGHSH, CDR2 LQKENI. The trim removed 6 bases at V and 5 bases at J, leaving 4 bases unmatched. The CDR3 spans 14 residues.

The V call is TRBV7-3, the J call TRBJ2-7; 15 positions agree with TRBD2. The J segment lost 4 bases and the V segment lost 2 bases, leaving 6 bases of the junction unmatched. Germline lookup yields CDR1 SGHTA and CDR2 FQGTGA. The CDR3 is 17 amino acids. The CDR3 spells CASSLDSGLAGGYEQYF. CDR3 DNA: TGTGCCAGCAGCTTAGACTCGGGACTAGCGGGAGGTTACGAGCAGTACTTC. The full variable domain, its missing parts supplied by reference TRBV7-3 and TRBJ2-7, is GAGVSQTPSNKVTEKGKYVELRCDPISGHTALYWYRQSLGQGPEFLIYFQGTGAADDSGLPNDRFFAVRPEGSVSTLKIQRTERGDSAVYLCASSLDSGLAGGYEQYFGPGTRLTVT.

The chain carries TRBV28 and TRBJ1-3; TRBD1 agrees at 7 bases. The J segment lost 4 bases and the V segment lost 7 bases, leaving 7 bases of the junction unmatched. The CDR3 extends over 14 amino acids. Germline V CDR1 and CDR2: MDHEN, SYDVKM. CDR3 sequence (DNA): TGTGCCAGCACCGCACAGGGGATGGGAAACACCATATATTTT. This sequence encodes CASTAQGMGNTIYF.

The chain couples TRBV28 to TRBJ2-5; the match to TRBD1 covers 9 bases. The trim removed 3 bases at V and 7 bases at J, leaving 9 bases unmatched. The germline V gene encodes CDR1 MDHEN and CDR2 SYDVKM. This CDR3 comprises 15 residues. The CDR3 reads CASSLRDRAVGTQYF. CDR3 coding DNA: TGTGCCAGCAGTTTGCGGGACAGGGCCGTTGGGACCCAGTACTTC.

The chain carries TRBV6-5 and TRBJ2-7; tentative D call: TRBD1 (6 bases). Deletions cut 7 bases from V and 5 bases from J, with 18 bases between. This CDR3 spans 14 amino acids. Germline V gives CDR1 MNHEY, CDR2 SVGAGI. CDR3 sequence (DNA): TGTGCCAGCACTTTGACCGGGACATTCGACGAGCAGTACTTC. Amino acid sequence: CASTLTGTFDEQYF.

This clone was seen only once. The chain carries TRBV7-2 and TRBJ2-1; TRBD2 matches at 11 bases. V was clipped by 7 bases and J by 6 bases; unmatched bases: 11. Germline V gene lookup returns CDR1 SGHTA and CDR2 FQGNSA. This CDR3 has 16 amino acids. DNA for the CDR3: TGTGCCAGCAAAACTAGCGGGGGCTACGGGGGCAATGAGCAGTTCTTC. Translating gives CASKTSGGYGGNEQFF.

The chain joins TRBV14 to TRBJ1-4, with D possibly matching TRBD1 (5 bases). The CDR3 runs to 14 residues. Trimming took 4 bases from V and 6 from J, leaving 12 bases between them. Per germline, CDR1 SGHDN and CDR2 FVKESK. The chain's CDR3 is CASSPLGGDEKLFF. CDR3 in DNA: TGTGCCAGCAGCCCCCTGGGGGGTGATGAAAAACTGTTTTTT.

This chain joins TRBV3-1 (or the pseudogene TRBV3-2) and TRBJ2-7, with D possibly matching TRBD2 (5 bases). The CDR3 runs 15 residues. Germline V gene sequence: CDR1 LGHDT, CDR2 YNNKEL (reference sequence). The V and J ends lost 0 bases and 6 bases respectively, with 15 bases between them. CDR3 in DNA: TGTGCCAGCAGCCAAGAGTGGGTAGTCGGAGGCGAGCAGTACTTC. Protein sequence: CASSQEWVVGGEQYF.

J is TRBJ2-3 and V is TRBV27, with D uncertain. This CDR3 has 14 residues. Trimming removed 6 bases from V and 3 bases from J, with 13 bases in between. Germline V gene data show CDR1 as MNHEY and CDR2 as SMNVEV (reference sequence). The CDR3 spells CASSYLLGTDTQYF. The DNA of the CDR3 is TGTGCCAGCAGCTATCTCCTCGGGACAGATACGCAGTATTTT.

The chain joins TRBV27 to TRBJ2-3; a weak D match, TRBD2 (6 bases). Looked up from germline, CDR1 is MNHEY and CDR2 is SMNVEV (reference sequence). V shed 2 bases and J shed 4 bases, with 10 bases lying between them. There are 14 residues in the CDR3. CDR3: CASSLGWGADTQYF. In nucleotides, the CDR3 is TGTGCCAGCAGTTTAGGGTGGGGGGCAGATACGCAGTATTTT.

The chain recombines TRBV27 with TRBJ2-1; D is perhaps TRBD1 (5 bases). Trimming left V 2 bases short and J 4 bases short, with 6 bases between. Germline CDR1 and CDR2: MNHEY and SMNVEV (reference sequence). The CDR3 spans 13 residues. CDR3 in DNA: TGTGCCAGCAGTTTACAGGGATACAATGAGCAGTTCTTC. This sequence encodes CASSLQGYNEQFF.

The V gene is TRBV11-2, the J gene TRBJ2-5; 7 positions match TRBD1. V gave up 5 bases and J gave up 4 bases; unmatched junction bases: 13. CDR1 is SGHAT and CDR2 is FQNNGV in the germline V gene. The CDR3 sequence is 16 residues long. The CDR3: CASSPHRGGRPETQYF. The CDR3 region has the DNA TGTGCCAGCAGCCCCCACAGGGGCGGGCGACCAGAGACCCAGTACTTC.

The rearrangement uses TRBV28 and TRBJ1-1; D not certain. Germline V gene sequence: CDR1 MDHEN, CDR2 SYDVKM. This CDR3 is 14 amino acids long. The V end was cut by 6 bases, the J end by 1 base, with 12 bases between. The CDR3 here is CASSTIRRNTEAFF. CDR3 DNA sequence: TGTGCCAGCAGCACAATCCGCAGGAACACTGAAGCTTTCTTT.

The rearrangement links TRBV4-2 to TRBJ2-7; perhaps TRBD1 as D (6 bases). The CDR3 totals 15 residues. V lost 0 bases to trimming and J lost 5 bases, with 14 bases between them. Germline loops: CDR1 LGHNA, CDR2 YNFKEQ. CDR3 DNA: TGTGCCAGCAGCCAAGATATGGGCAGGGGAGACGAGCAGTACTTC. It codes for CASSQDMGRGDEQYF.

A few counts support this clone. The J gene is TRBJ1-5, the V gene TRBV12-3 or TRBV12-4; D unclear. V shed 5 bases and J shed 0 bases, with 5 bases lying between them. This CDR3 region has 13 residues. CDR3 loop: CASSPYSNQPQHF. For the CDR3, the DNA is TGTGCCAGCAGTCCTTATAGCAATCAGCCCCAGCATTTT.

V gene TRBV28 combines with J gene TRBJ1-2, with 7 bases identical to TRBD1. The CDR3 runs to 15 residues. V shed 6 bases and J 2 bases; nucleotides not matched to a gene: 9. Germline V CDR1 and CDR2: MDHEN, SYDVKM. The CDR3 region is CASRRDLTGNYGYTF. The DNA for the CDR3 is TGTGCCAGCAGACGGGATTTGACAGGGAACTATGGCTACACCTTC.

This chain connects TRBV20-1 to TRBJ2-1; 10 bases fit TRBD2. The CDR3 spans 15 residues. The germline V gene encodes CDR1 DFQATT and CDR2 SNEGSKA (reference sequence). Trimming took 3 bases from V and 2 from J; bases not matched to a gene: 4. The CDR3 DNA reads TGCAGTGCTAGTAGCGGGAGGTATCCCTACAATGAGCAGTTCTTC. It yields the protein CSASSGRYPYNEQFF.